These 11 T cell receptor beta chains share one sample of origin, sequenced in a study of CD8 T cells in Susac syndrome (dated by TCRdb to between 2019 and 2020). Libraries came from the immunoSEQ multiplex PCR assay. RNA was extracted using the RNeasy kit, and about 0.45 to 1 microgram was reverse transcribed with random hexamers. The public reads were run again by TCRdb, first through fastp at Q25 and then through MiXCR, and only productive beta chains were kept. Rows with one shared CDR3 protein collapse into an entry with the most common genes and DNA. The sample data list hundreds of thousands of distinct CDR3 sequences, and 95% of these were observed just once. Approximately 0.075% of the sample comes from the top ten. The sample comprised CD4+ T cells from PBMCs. The receptors were sampled from a human donor with multiple sclerosis.

The genes are TRBV20-1 and TRBJ2-5; D is perhaps TRBD1 (5 bases). Germline V gives CDR1 DFQATT, CDR2 SNEGSKA (reference sequence). The CDR3 is 13 residues long. V shed 6 bases and J shed 5 bases, with 16 bases lying between them. The chain's CDR3 is CSARVWGRETQYF. In nucleotides, the CDR3 is TGCAGTGCCAGGGTATGGGGAAGGGAGACCCAGTACTTC.

V and J are TRBV30 and TRBJ2-1; 10 bases fit TRBD2. The germline V gene encodes CDR1 GTSNPN and CDR2 SVGIG (reference sequence). Trimming removed 4 bases from V and 0 bases from J; junction bases left unmatched: 12. The CDR3 sequence is 18 residues long. CDR3 sequence: CAWTSIAGGGFSYNEQFF. The DNA for the CDR3 is TGTGCCTGGACAAGCATAGCGGGGGGCGGGTTCTCCTACAATGAGCAGTTCTTC.

The rearrangement joins TRBV6-5 to TRBJ2-1; D perhaps matches TRBD2 (5 bases). The V gene lost 6 bases and the J gene lost 7 bases, with 16 bases spanning the gap. This CDR3 comprises 14 residues. CDR1 and CDR2 from the germline V gene are MNHEY and SVGAGI. CDR3 loop: CASSPRGSRNEQFF. The CDR3, as DNA: TGTGCCAGCAGCCCCCGGGGATCTAGGAATGAGCAGTTCTTC.

The chain has TRBV3-1 and TRBJ1-6; D gene unclear. The V and J ends lost 0 bases and 6 bases respectively, with 9 bases between them. The CDR3 has 15 residues. From germline, CDR1 is LGHDT and CDR2 YNNKEL (reference sequence). The CDR3 bases are TGTGCCAGCAGCCAAGAATTCTTAGGTAATTCACCCCTCCACTTT. Its protein is CASSQEFLGNSPLHF.

The rearrangement joins TRBV29-1 to TRBJ1-2; no definite D call. Germline V gene data show CDR1 as SQVTM and CDR2 as ANQGSEA. The V end lost 0 bases, the J end lost 4 bases, and 9 bases lay between the germline ends. The CDR3 contains 13 residues. CDR3 loop: CSVEEWGAYGYTF. The CDR3 nucleotides are TGCAGCGTTGAAGAATGGGGAGCCTATGGCTACACCTTC.

This clonotype was recorded a few times. The gene calls are TRBV7-3 and TRBJ2-1, with TRBD2 matching 13 bases. The CDR3 totals 15 residues. J gave up 4 bases and V 5 bases, and 2 bases lay outside the gene matches. Germline values: CDR1 SGHTA, CDR2 FQGTGA. The CDR3 nucleotides read TGTGCCAGCAGCCAGGGACTAGCGGGATACAATGAGCAGTTCTTC. It translates to CASSQGLAGYNEQFF.

V usage is TRBV3-1 and J usage is TRBJ2-5; D perhaps matches TRBD1 (6 bases). Trimming pared 0 bases from V and 4 bases from J, leaving 12 bases between. CDR3 length: 15 residues. From germline, CDR1 is LGHDT and CDR2 YNNKEL (reference sequence). Here the CDR3 DNA reads TGTGCCAGCAGCCAAGATCGTACAGGGCGAGAGACCCAGTACTTC. It codes for CASSQDRTGRETQYF.

This chain connects TRBV24-1 to TRBJ2-3; no definite D call. The CDR3 contains 13 residues. The germline V and J ends were trimmed by 5 bases and 0 bases, with 5 bases remaining between them. The germline V gene has CDR1 KGHDR and CDR2 SFDVKD. The CDR3 spells CATSASSTDTQYF. The CDR3 DNA reads as TGTGCCACCAGTGCCAGTAGCACAGATACGCAGTATTTT.

The genes are TRBV30 and TRBJ1-5; no definite D call. Germline V CDR1 and CDR2: GTSNPN, SVGIG (reference sequence). Deletions cut 1 base from V and 9 bases from J, with 13 bases between. This CDR3 has 13 amino acids. DNA for the CDR3: TGTGCCTGGAGTGGAGGGCCCTTCGGGCCCCAGCATTTT. Protein product: CAWSGGPFGPQHF.

This chain joins TRBV11-2 and TRBJ1-2, with D possibly TRBD1 on 5 matching bases. Germline V CDR1 and CDR2: SGHAT, FQNNGV. The CDR3 is made up of 15 amino acids. The ends were cut back, 5 bases at V and 3 bases at J, with 16 bases in the middle. The CDR3 DNA reads TGTGCCAGCAGCCCAACCCCCAGGGACCACTATGGCTACACCTTC. Translating gives CASSPTPRDHYGYTF.

This chain links TRBV29-1 with TRBJ1-1; D ambiguous. CDR1 SQVTM and CDR2 ANQGSEA come from the germline V gene. The CDR3 runs 12 residues. Between the trimmed V and J ends, which lost 5 bases and 1 base, there was a span of 8 bases. The CDR3 region is CSVLQWNTEAFF. Written as DNA, the CDR3 is TGCAGCGTTCTTCAGTGGAACACTGAAGCTTTCTTT.